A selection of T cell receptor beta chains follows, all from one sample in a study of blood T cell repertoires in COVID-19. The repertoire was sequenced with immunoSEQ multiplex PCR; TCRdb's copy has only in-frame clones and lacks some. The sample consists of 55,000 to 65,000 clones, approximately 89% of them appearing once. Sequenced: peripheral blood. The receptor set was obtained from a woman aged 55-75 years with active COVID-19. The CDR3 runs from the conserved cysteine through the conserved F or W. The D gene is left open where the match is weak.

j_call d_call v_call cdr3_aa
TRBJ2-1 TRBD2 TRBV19 CASSIKGTSVYEQFF
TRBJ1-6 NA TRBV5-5 CASSLVSASGISGLHF
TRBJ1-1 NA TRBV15 CATSRSRLRRTNTEAFF
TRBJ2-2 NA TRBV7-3 CASSAGGPGTGELFF
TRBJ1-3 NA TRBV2 CASSEALPQASSGNTIYF
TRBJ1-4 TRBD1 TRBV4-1 CASSRGHSNEKLFF
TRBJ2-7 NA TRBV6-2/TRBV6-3 CASSPLTGLREQYF
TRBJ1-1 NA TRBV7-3 CASSPAQGGEAFF
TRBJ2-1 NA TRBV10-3 CAISGKSSDNEQFF
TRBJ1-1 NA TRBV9 CASSPADTRFTEAFF
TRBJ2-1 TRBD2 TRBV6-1 CASSGTSGPWTYNEQFF
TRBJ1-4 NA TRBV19 CASSMGLNEKLFF
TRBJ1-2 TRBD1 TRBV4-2 CASSPEDRGWGGYTF
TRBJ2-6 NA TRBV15 CATSRRGVGANVLTF
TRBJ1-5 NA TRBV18 CASSPEVNQPQHF
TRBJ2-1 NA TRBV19 CASSTRQVFGNNEQFF